The sequence of this T cell receptor beta chain was determined in a study of CD8 T cells in ankylosing spondylitis. This CDR3 contains 14 residues. The germline gives CDR1 SQVTM, CDR2 ANQGSEA. The V gene lost 6 bases and the J gene lost 0 bases, with 14 bases spanning the gap. Quantitative 5'-RACE with molecular barcodes was used to make the TCR beta libraries. Using its own MiXCR run on the 5' RACE reads, TCRdb lists one record per CDR3 protein. The data show under 550,000 distinct CDR3 sequences, roughly 25% seen once. This clonotype turned up a few times. No antigen is known for it. Findings of the study overall: Clones linked to the disease showed a CD8+ phenotype. They occurred at relatively low frequencies in peripheral blood. A TCR beta motif of eight highly homologous variants appeared characteristic of ankylosing spondylitis blood.

The sequenced material came from blood, either unsorted or a sorted T cell fraction (not recorded which). This chain joins TRBV29-1 and TRBJ1-1; tentative D call: TRBD1 (5 bases). The clonotype was recovered from a male donor with ankylosing spondylitis. CDR3 sequence reads: CSVTRVGMNTEAFF. The CDR3 coding sequence is TGCAGCGTGACCAGGGTCGGGATGAACACTGAAGCTTTCTTT.